This TCR beta chain comes out of a study of OX40 agonist ivuxolimab in advanced cancers. Overall study context: Partial responses occurred in three patients (one hepatocellular carcinoma, two cutaneous melanoma).

Data came from immunoSEQ multiplex PCR; TCRdb stores just in-frame clones and leaves some out. The table lists around 62,000 clones, over 60% of them singletons. The CDR3 is 15 amino acids. Germline V gene data show CDR1 as SEHNR and CDR2 as FQNEAQ (reference sequence). With 7 bases clipped from V and 0 bases from J, the junction kept 3 bases outside the gene matches. Whole-study findings and limits: The study found that CD8+ T cells averaged more expanded clones than CD4+. The expanded peripheral T cells' antigen specificity was not determined.

A remark on this clone: The antigen is undetermined.

On cycle 4 day 1 and cycle 7 day 1, as well as at baseline, blood was sampled. The J gene is TRBJ2-3, the V gene TRBV7-9; 11 bases fit TRBD2. This TCR was recovered from an adult with an advanced solid tumor such as melanoma, head and neck, liver or kidney cancer. The sample here was CD4+ or CD8+ T cells sorted from blood, taken in a trial of the OX40 agonist ivuxolimab. This CDR3 reads CASILAGGSTDTQYF. CDR3 bases: TGTGCCAGCATCCTAGCGGGAGGTAGCACAGATACGCAGTATTTT.